The 5 T cell receptor beta chains reported below all come from one sample, sequenced in a study of response to subunit inactivated influenza vaccine (dated by TCRdb to about 2018). The method behind the library was RT-PCR. The instrument given in TCRdb is Illumina HiSeq 2500. The public reads were reprocessed in TCRdb via fastp at Q25 and MiXCR, keeping in-frame beta chains. Each CDR3 protein gets just one entry, which takes the most common genes and DNA from the rows behind it. The sample table shows 650,000 to 800,000 distinct CDR3 sequences, and around 18% are seen once. Clones ranked in the top ten supply about a tenth of the sample. This sample comprised PBMCs from blood, obtained about 5 days after vaccination. These receptor sequences come from a man aged 45-65 years who received an inactivated influenza vaccine. Donor details come from another sample of the same person, matched by shared clones.

This clonotype was picked up a small number of times. This chain uses TRBV12-3 or TRBV12-4 with TRBJ2-4; 8 bases align to TRBD1. The J segment lost 0 bases and the V segment lost 6 bases, leaving 7 bases of the junction unmatched. The CDR3 has 16 residues. CDR3 DNA sequence: TGTGCCAGCAGGGAGACAGGGGCCCTAGCCAAAAACATTCAGTACTTC. Translation gives CASRETGALAKNIQYF.

This chain's CDR3 is CSAIGLAGSTDTQYF. CDR3 in DNA: TGCAGTGCTATCGGACTAGCGGGTAGCACAGATACGCAGTATTTT. J is TRBJ2-3 and V is TRBV20-1; 11 bases line up with TRBD2. CDR1 is DFQATT, CDR2 SNEGSKA, per germline (reference sequence). V lost 4 bases to trimming and J lost 0 bases; unmatched junction nucleotides: 3. The CDR3 extends over 15 amino acids.

The chain carries TRBV27 and TRBJ2-7, with 7 positions matching TRBD1. The V segment lost 2 bases and the J segment 5 bases; nucleotides outside the gene matches: 9. The germline V gene encodes CDR1 MNHEY and CDR2 SMNVEV (reference sequence). The CDR3 contains 15 residues. The CDR3 spells CASSLALTGFHEQYF. CDR3 in DNA: TGTGCCAGCAGTTTAGCCTTGACAGGGTTCCACGAGCAGTACTTC.

The chain employs TRBV11-2 and TRBJ2-3; 11 bases fit TRBD2. V lost 6 bases and J lost 8; bases outside the gene matches: 19. The CDR3 runs to 18 residues. Germline CDR1 reads SGHAT; CDR2 reads FQNNGV. DNA of the CDR3: TGTGCCAGCAGGCGGGACACCCGTGGACTAGCGGGCTCGAGTACGCAGTATTTT. This gives the protein CASRRDTRGLAGSSTQYF.

The chain has TRBV7-2 and TRBJ2-3, with 7 bases fitting TRBD2. CDR3 size: 16 residues. CDR1 and CDR2 from the germline V gene are SGHTA and FQGNSA. The ends lost 1 base at V and 1 base at J; junction bases unmatched: 5. The CDR3 DNA reads as TGTGCCAGCAGCTTAGTAAGGCTAGCGGGCACAGATACGCAGTATTTT. Protein: CASSLVRLAGTDTQYF.